This T cell receptor (beta chain) was sequenced for a study of Ad26.COV2.S vaccination and SARS-CoV-2 variants. This CDR3 contains 14 residues. Per the germline V gene, CDR1 is MNHEY and CDR2 is SVGAGI. Trimming left V 7 bases short and J 0 bases short, with 10 bases between. Study findings and constraints: CD8+ and CD4+ T cells specific for spike reportedly responded with substantial breadth after vaccination.

This clone showed up just a few times. Its antigen is unknown. Regarding treatment: roughly 19 received Ad26.COV2.S at low or high dose, single or two shots; several received placebo; per-sample allocation not given. Repertoires come from day 63 after the first vaccine or placebo injection. TCRdb's table, derived via immunoSEQ multiplex PCR, lists solely in-frame clones and lacks some. This sample has roughly 700,000 clones, with about 90% found just once. This sequence joins TRBV6-5 and TRBJ1-5; D gene unclear. The receptor comes from a person aged 18-65 years who received the Ad26.COV2.S COVID-19 vaccine or a placebo. The sequenced sample was peripheral blood, obtained in a trial of Ad26.COV2.S vaccine versus placebo. The CDR3 region has the DNA TGTGCCAGCAAGATCCAGCATAGCAATCAGCCCCAGCATTTT. Protein product: CASKIQHSNQPQHF.